The text below deals with one T cell receptor (beta chain). Data came from immunoSEQ multiplex PCR; TCRdb stores just in-frame clones and leaves some out. The repertoire has 110,000 to 150,000 clones, about 95% of them found once; the top ten carry about 2%. This record comes from a study of cytomegalovirus exposure and HLA in healthy donors. Study-level background: Later, an analysis reported that the 95 to 150 validation repertoires had used the same platform as the roughly 700 first-cohort repertoires.

This CDR3 region has 16 residues. Germline values: CDR1 SGHRS, CDR2 YFSETQ. V was pared by 0 bases and J by 1 base, with 14 bases between. Sequences were obtained from PBMCs. The chain couples TRBV5-1 to TRBJ2-7, with D unresolved. This receptor was identified in a man aged 18 to 35 in good health and CMV-seropositive. Here the CDR3 DNA reads TGCGCCAGCAGCTTGGATAGCAGAGCACGATCCTACGAGCAGTACTTC. It codes for CASSLDSRARSYEQYF.